This record looks at one TCR beta chain sequence and its context. TCRdb's copy holds only in-frame clones and misses some; the assay was immunoSEQ multiplex PCR. The profile covers 11,000 or so clones, with 50% to 75% appearing a single time and 18% taken by the ten largest. The sample comes from a study of immune cell composition in non-small cell lung cancer. The sequence was collected from a human donor with non-small cell lung cancer. The sequenced material came from lung tumor tissue.

The CDR3 DNA follows: TGCGCCAGCAGCCAAGAGGTTCAGGGTATGAACACTGAAGCTTTCTTT. This translates into CASSQEVQGMNTEAFF. The V and J genes are TRBV4-3 and TRBJ1-1; D may be TRBD1 (5 bases). The germline V and J ends were trimmed by 0 bases and 0 bases, with 11 bases remaining between them. This CDR3 contains 16 residues. Germline CDR1 reads LGHNA; CDR2 reads YSLEER.